Each of the 27 T cell receptor beta chains below was sequenced from the same sample in a study of T cell repertoires in cytomegalovirus infection. One entry per CDR3 protein results from TCRdb running MiXCR on the reads. The sample has roughly 350,000 distinct CDR3 sequences, about 34% seen once. These receptors are not linked to any known antigen. The starting material was cultured PBMCs, obtained from culture after CMV antigen stimulation. The receptors were sampled from a human donor in good health (CMV status not recorded). Some clones in this sample may be carry-over from other donors' samples.

This clonotype has more than one count but fewer than ten. The rearrangement uses TRBV12-3 or TRBV12-4 and TRBJ2-6, with TRBD1 as a possible D gene (6 bases). The CDR3 spans 15 residues. V was shortened by 3 bases and J by 2 bases, with 8 bases between the two germline ends. The CDR3 sequence is CASSLKGAGANVLTF. The CDR3 DNA follows: TGTGCCAGCAGTTTGAAGGGGGCTGGGGCCAACGTCCTGACTTTC.

This clonotype occurred a few times. The V gene is TRBV12-3 or TRBV12-4, the J gene TRBJ1-3, with TRBD1 identical over 7 bases. V lost 10 bases, J lost 8 bases, and 23 bases stayed unmatched. The CDR3 sequence is 17 residues long. CDR3 loop: CATPRGATGIFTDTIYF. CDR3 nucleotides: TGTGCCACCCCCAGGGGGGCAACAGGAATTTTTACGGACACCATATATTTT.

This clonotype was seen a handful of times. The chain links TRBV10-3 to TRBJ1-1; D remains unclear. CDR3 size: 15 residues. V shed 0 bases and J shed 4 bases, with 12 bases lying between them. In germline, CDR1 is ENHRY, CDR2 SYGVKD. CDR3: CAISESGFAGTEAFF. For the CDR3, the DNA is TGTGCCATCAGTGAGTCGGGATTCGCGGGCACTGAAGCTTTCTTT.

The V and J genes are TRBV27 and TRBJ1-3, with TRBD1 matching 8 bases. CDR1 and CDR2 from the germline V gene are MNHEY and SMNVEV (reference sequence). The V gene end was trimmed by 6 bases and the J gene end by 4 bases; junction bases not matched to a gene: 11. The CDR3 runs 16 residues. CDR3 in amino acids: CASRPTQGAGGNTIYF. CDR3 DNA sequence: TGTGCCAGCAGGCCGACCCAGGGGGCGGGAGGAAACACCATATATTTT.

The genes are TRBV7-2 and TRBJ2-3; D remains ambiguous. Germline assignment: CDR1 SGHTA and CDR2 FQGNSA. CDR3 length equals 16 residues. The germline V and J ends were trimmed by 1 base and 0 bases, with 11 bases remaining between them. The DNA for the CDR3 is TGTGCCAGCAGCTTAGAAGGGCGACTTAGCACAGATACGCAGTATTTT. This codes for CASSLEGRLSTDTQYF.

This clonotype has only one observation. The chain has TRBV5-5 and TRBJ2-3; D may be TRBD2 (6 bases). CDR3 length: 15 residues. Germline V gene data show CDR1 as SGHKS and CDR2 as YYEKEE (reference sequence). V lost 3 bases and J lost 4, with 15 bases in between. The CDR3, as DNA: TGTGCCAGCAGCTGGGGACTGCTCCCGCCAGATACGCAGTATTTT. It codes for CASSWGLLPPDTQYF.

Only a few counts were recorded for this clonotype. The genes are TRBV4-1 and TRBJ2-1; possibly TRBD2 for D (6 bases). The CDR3 loop spans 16 amino acids. V lost 5 bases to trimming and J lost 8 bases, with 22 bases between them. The germline gives CDR1 MGHRA, CDR2 YSYEKL. As DNA, the CDR3 is TGCGCCAGCAGCGATGGGGACTCCCCTTTTATCGATGAGCAGTTCTTC. This sequence encodes CASSDGDSPFIDEQFF.

This rearrangement joins TRBV6-2 or TRBV6-3 to TRBJ2-2, with 12 bases lining up with TRBD2. The CDR3 totals 16 residues. CDR1 and CDR2 (germline): MNHEY, SVGEGT. V lost 4 bases and J lost 5; bases outside the gene matches: 5. CDR3 amino acids: CASSSAGLAGTGELFF. For the CDR3, the DNA is TGTGCCAGCAGTTCCGCAGGACTAGCGGGAACCGGGGAGCTGTTTTTT.

This chain joins TRBV12-3 or TRBV12-4 and TRBJ1-2; 11 bases line up with TRBD1. The length of the CDR3 is 14 residues. The V segment lost 5 bases and the J segment 6 bases; nucleotides outside the gene matches: 5. The CDR3 reads CASSRGTGGDGYTF. The CDR3 DNA reads as TGTGCCAGCAGTAGAGGGACAGGGGGAGATGGCTACACCTTC.

This clonotype came up a few times. CDR3 sequence (DNA): TGTGCCAGCAGCTTAGCGGGGGCCATAACCACCACAGATACGCAGTATTTT. It codes for CASSLAGAITTTDTQYF. The J gene is TRBJ2-3, the V gene TRBV7-2, with D perhaps matching TRBD1 (6 bases). Trimming took off 0 bases at V and 2 bases at J, with 15 bases between the two ends. This CDR3 spans 17 amino acids. From germline, CDR1 is SGHTA and CDR2 FQGNSA. Filled out from reference TRBV7-2 and TRBJ2-3, the complete variable domain reads GAGVSQSPSNKVTEKGKDVELRCDPISGHTALYWYRQSLGQGLEFLIYFQGNSAPDKSGLPSDRFSAERTGGSVSTLTIQRTQQEDSAVYLCASSLAGAITTTDTQYFGPGTRLTVL.

The chain couples TRBV7-2 to TRBJ2-3, with D tentatively TRBD1 (5 bases). V lost 1 base and J 4 bases, leaving 9 bases between the germline ends. The CDR3 runs to 14 residues. Looked up from germline, CDR1 is SGHTA and CDR2 is FQGNSA. In nucleotides, the CDR3 is TGTGCCAGCAGCTTAGGCCAGGGCCCAGATACGCAGTATTTT. Protein sequence: CASSLGQGPDTQYF.

The chain links TRBV24-1 to TRBJ2-3, with 7 bases lining up with TRBD1. Germline CDR1 KGHDR, CDR2 SFDVKD. With 4 bases clipped from V and 1 base from J, the junction kept 7 bases outside the gene matches. The CDR3 runs to 16 residues. CDR3 in amino acids: CATSDLTGKGTDTQYF. As DNA, the CDR3 is TGTGCCACCAGTGACCTGACAGGGAAGGGCACAGATACGCAGTATTTT.

As for this clonotype: This could be a read error, since a much larger clone is one nucleotide away. The chain recombines TRBV7-2 with TRBJ1-3; 7 bases align to TRBD1. Germline CDR1 and CDR2: SGHTA and FQGNSA. The CDR3 extends over 15 amino acids. The CDR3 protein is CASSRGQVSGNNIYF. DNA of the CDR3: TGTGCCAGCAGCCGTGGACAGGTCTCTGGAAACAACATATATTTT.

The J gene is TRBJ2-2, the V gene TRBV7-2, with D unresolved. Germline V gene sequence: CDR1 SGHTA, CDR2 FQGNSA. This CDR3 spans 16 amino acids. Trimming took 3 bases from V and 5 from J, leaving 16 bases between them. CDR3 loop: CASSLDVSSWTGELFF. The CDR3 coding sequence is TGTGCCAGCAGCTTGGATGTGTCTAGTTGGACCGGGGAGCTGTTTTTT.

This chain uses TRBV27 with TRBJ1-2; TRBD1 might be the D (6 bases). V was shortened by 6 bases and J by 2 bases, with 16 bases between the two germline ends. The CDR3 covers 15 residues. CDR1 is MNHEY and CDR2 is SMNVEV in the germline V gene (reference sequence). This CDR3 is CASRLNGGSNYGYTF. For the CDR3, the DNA is TGTGCCAGCAGACTCAATGGGGGCAGCAACTATGGCTACACCTTC.

The genes are TRBV6-2 or TRBV6-3 and TRBJ2-1, with 8 bases lining up with TRBD1. Looked up from germline, CDR1 is MNHEY and CDR2 is SVGEGT. Trimming at V came to 8 bases and at J to 6 bases, leaving 12 bases not matched to a gene. This CDR3 spans 15 amino acids. The CDR3 DNA sequence: TGTGCCAGCGTATCCCGGACAGGGTGGTTCAATGAGCAGTTCTTC. This encodes CASVSRTGWFNEQFF.

This clonotype came up a few times. The chain employs TRBV4-3 and TRBJ2-3, with TRBD2 matching over 9 bases. Germline assignment: CDR1 LGHNA and CDR2 YSLEER. The CDR3 runs to 16 residues. The J segment lost 5 bases and the V segment lost 1 base, leaving 7 bases of the junction unmatched. The CDR3 is CASSQALREGQDTQYF. The CDR3 nucleotides read TGCGCCAGCAGCCAAGCTCTGCGGGAGGGCCAAGATACGCAGTATTTT.

The gene calls are TRBV7-9 and TRBJ2-1; unclear D gene. Germline V lookup: CDR1 SEHNR, CDR2 FQNEAQ (reference sequence). CDR3 length: 17 residues. V was shortened by 5 bases and J by 2 bases, with 19 bases between the two germline ends. The CDR3 sequence is CASSPPRTSATYNEQFF. The CDR3 bases are TGTGCCAGCAGCCCCCCCCGGACCTCTGCTACCTACAATGAGCAGTTCTTC.

Comment on this clonotype: One end of the junction varies from germline; a read error may be responsible. The chain joins TRBV27 to TRBJ1-2, with a weak D call TRBD1 (6 bases). CDR1 and CDR2 (germline): MNHEY, SMNVEV (reference sequence). The CDR3 loop spans 14 amino acids. The CDR3 DNA reads TGTTCCAGCAGTTTACAGGGTGGCAACTATGGCTACACCTTC. Protein: CSSSLQGGNYGYTF.

This clonotype was counted a few times. The rearrangement joins TRBV9 to TRBJ2-3; weak D call: TRBD2 (5 bases). The CDR3 runs 15 residues. Germline loops: CDR1 SGDLS, CDR2 YYNGEE. Trimming removed 2 bases at V and 1 base at J, with 11 bases between. The CDR3 sequence is CASSVAGVGTDTQYF. In DNA, the CDR3 is TGTGCCAGCAGCGTTGCGGGTGTGGGCACAGATACGCAGTATTTT.

The chain links TRBV24-1 to TRBJ2-5, with D hard to call. Germline V lookup: CDR1 KGHDR, CDR2 SFDVKD. The germline V and J ends were trimmed by 2 bases and 2 bases, with 17 bases remaining between them. The length of the CDR3 is 17 residues. The CDR3 protein is CATSDSPSGAKQETQYF. As DNA, the CDR3 is TGTGCCACCAGTGATTCGCCCTCTGGAGCGAAACAAGAGACCCAGTACTTC.

The sample holds a few counts of this clonotype. The V and J genes are TRBV7-2 and TRBJ1-2; 8 nucleotides line up with TRBD1. This CDR3 has 14 amino acids. The V and J ends lost 4 bases and 4 bases, in that order; junction bases with no gene match: 5. Germline V gives CDR1 SGHTA, CDR2 FQGNSA. DNA for the CDR3: TGTGCCAGCAGCTCTGGACAGGGCCCCTATGGCTACACCTTC. Translation: CASSSGQGPYGYTF.

The chain couples TRBV10-3 to TRBJ2-3, with 7 bases aligning to TRBD2. The J segment lost 3 bases and the V segment lost 2 bases, leaving 8 bases of the junction unmatched. Germline lookup yields CDR1 ENHRY and CDR2 SYGVKD. The CDR3 length is 16 residues. The DNA for the CDR3 is TGTGCCATCAGTGAGCCACCGGGACTAAAGACAGATACGCAGTATTTT. As protein: CAISEPPGLKTDTQYF.

This chain links TRBV27 with TRBJ1-2; D is possibly TRBD1 (6 bases). Trimming removed 3 bases at V and 0 bases at J, with 17 bases between. CDR3 size: 17 residues. Looked up from germline, CDR1 is MNHEY and CDR2 is SMNVEV (reference sequence). Written as DNA, the CDR3 is TGTGCCAGCAGTTTGCTTGCGGGGGGCGGAACTAACTATGGCTACACCTTC. It yields the protein CASSLLAGGGTNYGYTF.

This chain joins TRBV7-3 and TRBJ2-1, with 10 bases lining up with TRBD2. V gave up 0 bases and J gave up 9 bases; unmatched junction bases: 11. Germline V gives CDR1 SGHTA, CDR2 FQGTGA. The CDR3 covers 17 residues. This CDR3 is CASSLTPAGGPQGEQFF. The CDR3 DNA follows: TGTGCCAGCAGCTTAACGCCAGCGGGAGGGCCCCAGGGTGAGCAGTTCTTC.

This sequence joins TRBV25-1 and TRBJ1-5, with unresolved D. CDR3 length: 12 amino acids. Deletions cut 4 bases from V and 6 bases from J, with 7 bases between. The germline V gene encodes CDR1 MGHDK and CDR2 SYGVNS. The CDR3 region is CASSGVGQPQHF. CDR3 sequence (DNA): TGTGCCAGCAGTGGTGTGGGTCAGCCCCAGCATTTT.

The chain employs TRBV28 and TRBJ1-1, with TRBD1 matching over 7 bases. V lost 5 bases and J lost 4; bases outside the gene matches: 7. The CDR3 contains 14 residues. CDR1 is MDHEN, CDR2 SYDVKM, per germline. The CDR3 region has the DNA TGTGCCAGCAGTGAAGGACAGGACCCCACTGAAGCTTTCTTT. Amino acids: CASSEGQDPTEAFF.